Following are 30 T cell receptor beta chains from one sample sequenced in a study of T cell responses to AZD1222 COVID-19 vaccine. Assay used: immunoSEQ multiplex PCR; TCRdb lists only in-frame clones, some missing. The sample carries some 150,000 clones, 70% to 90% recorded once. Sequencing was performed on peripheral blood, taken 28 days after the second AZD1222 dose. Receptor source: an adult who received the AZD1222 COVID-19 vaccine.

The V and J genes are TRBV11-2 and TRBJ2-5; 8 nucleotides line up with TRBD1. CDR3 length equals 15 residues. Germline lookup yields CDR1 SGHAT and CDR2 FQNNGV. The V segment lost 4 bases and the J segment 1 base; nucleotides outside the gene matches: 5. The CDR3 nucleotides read TGTGCCAGCAGCTCGATCAGGGGGCCCCAAGAGACCCAGTACTTC. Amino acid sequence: CASSSIRGPQETQYF. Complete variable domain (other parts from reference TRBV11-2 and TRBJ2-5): EAGVAQSPRYKIIEKRQSVAFWCNPISGHATLYWYQQILGQGPKLLIQFQNNGVVDDSQLPKDRFSAERLKGVDSTLKIQPAKLEDSAVYLCASSSIRGPQETQYFGPGTRLLVL.

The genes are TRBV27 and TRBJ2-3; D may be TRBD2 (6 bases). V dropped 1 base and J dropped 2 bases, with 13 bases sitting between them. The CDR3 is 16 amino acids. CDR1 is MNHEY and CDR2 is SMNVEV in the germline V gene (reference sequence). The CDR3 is CASSLWAGRNTDTQYF. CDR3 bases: TGTGCCAGCAGTTTATGGGCGGGACGGAACACAGATACGCAGTATTTT.

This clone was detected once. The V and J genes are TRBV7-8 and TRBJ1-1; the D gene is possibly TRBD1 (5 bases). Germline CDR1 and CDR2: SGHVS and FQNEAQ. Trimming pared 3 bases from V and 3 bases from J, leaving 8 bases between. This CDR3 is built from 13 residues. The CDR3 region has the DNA TGTGCCAGCAGCTTGAGCAGGGACACTGAAGCTTTCTTT. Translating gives CASSLSRDTEAFF. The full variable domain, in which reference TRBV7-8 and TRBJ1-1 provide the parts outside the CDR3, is GAGVSQSPRYKVAKRGQDVALRCDPISGHVSLFWYQQALGQGPEFLTYFQNEAQLDKSGLPSDRFFAERPEGSVSTLKIQRTQQEDSAVYLCASSLSRDTEAFFGQGTRLTVV.

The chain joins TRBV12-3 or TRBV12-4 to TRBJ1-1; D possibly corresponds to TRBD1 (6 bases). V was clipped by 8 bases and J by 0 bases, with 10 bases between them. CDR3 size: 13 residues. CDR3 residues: CASGGQLNTEAFF. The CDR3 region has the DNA TGTGCCAGCGGAGGACAGCTGAACACTGAAGCTTTCTTT.

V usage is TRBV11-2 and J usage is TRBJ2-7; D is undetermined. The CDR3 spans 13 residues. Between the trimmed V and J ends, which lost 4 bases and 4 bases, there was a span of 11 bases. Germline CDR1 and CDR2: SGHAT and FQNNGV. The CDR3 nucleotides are TGTGCCAGCAGCTCCCAGCCCGGATACGAGCAGTACTTC. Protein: CASSSQPGYEQYF.

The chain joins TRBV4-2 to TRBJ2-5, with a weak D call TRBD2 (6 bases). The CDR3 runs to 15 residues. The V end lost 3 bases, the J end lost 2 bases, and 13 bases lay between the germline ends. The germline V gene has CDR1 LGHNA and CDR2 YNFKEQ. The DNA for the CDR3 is TGTGCCAGCAGCCAGGGACTCAATTTACAAGAGACCCAGTACTTC. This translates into CASSQGLNLQETQYF.

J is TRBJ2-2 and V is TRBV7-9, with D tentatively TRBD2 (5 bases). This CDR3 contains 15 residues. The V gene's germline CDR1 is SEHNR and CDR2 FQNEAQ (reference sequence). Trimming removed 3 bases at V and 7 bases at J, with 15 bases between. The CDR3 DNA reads TGTGCCAGCAGCTTTCCACTAGTTGGCGGCGGGGAGCTGTTTTTT. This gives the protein CASSFPLVGGGELFF.

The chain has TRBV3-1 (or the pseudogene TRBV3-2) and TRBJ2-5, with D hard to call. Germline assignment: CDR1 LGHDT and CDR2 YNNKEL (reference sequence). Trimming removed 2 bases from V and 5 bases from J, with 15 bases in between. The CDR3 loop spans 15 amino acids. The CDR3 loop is CASSQTLGTRETQYF. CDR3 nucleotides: TGTGCCAGCAGCCAAACGCTCGGCACTCGGGAGACCCAGTACTTC.

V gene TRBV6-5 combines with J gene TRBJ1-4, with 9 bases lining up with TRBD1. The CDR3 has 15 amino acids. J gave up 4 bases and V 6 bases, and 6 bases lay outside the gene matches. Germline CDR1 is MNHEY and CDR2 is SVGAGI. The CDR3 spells CASRRTGASNEKLFF. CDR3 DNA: TGTGCCAGCAGGCGGACAGGGGCTAGTAATGAAAAACTGTTTTTT.

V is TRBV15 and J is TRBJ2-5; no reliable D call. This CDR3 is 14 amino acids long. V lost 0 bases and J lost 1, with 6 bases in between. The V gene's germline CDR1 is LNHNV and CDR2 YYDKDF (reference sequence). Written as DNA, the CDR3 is TGTGCCACCAGCAGAGATGCCGGCCAAGAGACCCAGTACTTC. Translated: CATSRDAGQETQYF.

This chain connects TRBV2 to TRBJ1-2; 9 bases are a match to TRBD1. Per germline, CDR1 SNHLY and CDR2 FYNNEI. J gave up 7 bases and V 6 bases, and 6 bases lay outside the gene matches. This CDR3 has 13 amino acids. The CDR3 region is CASSVGTGSGYTF. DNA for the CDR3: TGTGCCAGCAGCGTAGGGACAGGGAGTGGCTACACCTTC.

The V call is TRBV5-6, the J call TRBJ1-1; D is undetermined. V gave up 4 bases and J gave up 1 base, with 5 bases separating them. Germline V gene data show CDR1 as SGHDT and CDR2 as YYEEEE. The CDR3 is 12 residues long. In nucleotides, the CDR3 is TGTGCCAGCAGCCGATGGAACACTGAAGCTTTCTTT. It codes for CASSRWNTEAFF.

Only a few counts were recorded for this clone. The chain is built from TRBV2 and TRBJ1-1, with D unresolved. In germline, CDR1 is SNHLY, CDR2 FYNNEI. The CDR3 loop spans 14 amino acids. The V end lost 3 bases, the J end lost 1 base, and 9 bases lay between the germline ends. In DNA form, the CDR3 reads TGTGCCAGCAGTGAGGCAGGCTGGAACACTGAAGCTTTCTTT. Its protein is CASSEAGWNTEAFF. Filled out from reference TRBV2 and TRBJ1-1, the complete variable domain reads EPEVTQTPSHQVTQMGQEVILRCVPISNHLYFYWYRQILGQKVEFLVSFYNNEISEKSEIFDDQFSVERPDGSNFTLKIRSTKLEDSAMYFCASSEAGWNTEAFFGQGTRLTVV.

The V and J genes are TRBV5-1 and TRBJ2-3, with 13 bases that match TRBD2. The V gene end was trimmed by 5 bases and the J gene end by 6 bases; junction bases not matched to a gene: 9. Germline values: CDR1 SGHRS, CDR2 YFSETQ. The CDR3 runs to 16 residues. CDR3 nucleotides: TGCGCCAGCAGTTTTACTAGCGGGGGGGCAACTGATACGCAGTATTTT. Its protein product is CASSFTSGGATDTQYF.

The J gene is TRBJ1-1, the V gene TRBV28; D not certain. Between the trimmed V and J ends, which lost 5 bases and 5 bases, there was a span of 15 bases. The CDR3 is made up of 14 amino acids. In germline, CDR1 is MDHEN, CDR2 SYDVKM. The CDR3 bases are TGTGCCAGCAGTCCAACCATCGGGAATACTGAAGCTTTCTTT. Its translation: CASSPTIGNTEAFF.

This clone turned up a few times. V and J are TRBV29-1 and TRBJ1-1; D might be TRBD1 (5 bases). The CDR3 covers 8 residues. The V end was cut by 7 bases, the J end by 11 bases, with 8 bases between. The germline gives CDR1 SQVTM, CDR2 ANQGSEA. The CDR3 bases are TGCAGCGCAGGGTCGGCTTTCTTT. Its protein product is CSAGSAFF.

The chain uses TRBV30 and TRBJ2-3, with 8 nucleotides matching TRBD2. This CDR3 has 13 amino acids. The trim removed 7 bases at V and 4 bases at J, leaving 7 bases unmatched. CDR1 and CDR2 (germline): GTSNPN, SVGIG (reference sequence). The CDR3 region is CASRREGPDTQYF. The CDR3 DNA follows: TGTGCCTCCCGACGGGAGGGCCCAGATACGCAGTATTTT.

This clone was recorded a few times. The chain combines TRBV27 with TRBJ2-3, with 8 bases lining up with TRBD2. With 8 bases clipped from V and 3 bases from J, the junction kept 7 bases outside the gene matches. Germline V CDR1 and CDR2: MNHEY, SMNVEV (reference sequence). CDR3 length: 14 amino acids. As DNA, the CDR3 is TGTGCCAGCGCGGGCGTAGCGGGGACAGATACGCAGTATTTT. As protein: CASAGVAGTDTQYF.

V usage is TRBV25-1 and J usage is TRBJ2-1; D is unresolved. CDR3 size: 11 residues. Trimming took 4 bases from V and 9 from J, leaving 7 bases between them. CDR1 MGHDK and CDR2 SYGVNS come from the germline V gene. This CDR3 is CASSAWPEQFF. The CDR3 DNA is TGTGCCAGCAGTGCGTGGCCTGAGCAGTTCTTC. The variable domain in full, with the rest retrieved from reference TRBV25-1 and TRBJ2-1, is EADIYQTPRYLVIGTGKKITLECSQTMGHDKMYWYQQDPGMELHLIHYSYGVNSTEKGDLSSESTVSRIRTEHFPLTLESARPSHTSQYLCASSAWPEQFFGPGTRLTVL.

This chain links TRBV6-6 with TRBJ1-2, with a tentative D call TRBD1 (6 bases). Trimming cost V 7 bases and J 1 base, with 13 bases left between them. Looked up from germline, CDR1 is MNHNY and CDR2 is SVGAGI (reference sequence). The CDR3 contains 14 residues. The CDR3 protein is CASTHGGLNYGYTF. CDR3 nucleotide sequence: TGTGCCAGCACCCACGGGGGGCTTAACTATGGCTACACCTTC.

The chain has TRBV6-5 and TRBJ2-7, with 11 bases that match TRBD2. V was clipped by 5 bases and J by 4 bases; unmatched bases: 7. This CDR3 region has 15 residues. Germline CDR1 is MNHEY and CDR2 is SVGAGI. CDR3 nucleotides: TGTGCCAGCAGTCGCTTTAGCGGGAGGGCTTACGAGCAGTACTTC. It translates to CASSRFSGRAYEQYF.

The CDR3 region has the DNA TGTGCCAGCAGCCAGGGGGACAGGGGAGTCTTCGGGTATGGCTACACCTTC. Protein sequence: CASSQGDRGVFGYGYTF. V and J are TRBV3-1 (or the pseudogene TRBV3-2) and TRBJ1-2; 10 bases are shared with TRBD1. The V segment lost 3 bases and the J segment 5 bases; nucleotides outside the gene matches: 12. The CDR3 sequence is 17 residues long. Germline V gives CDR1 LGHDT, CDR2 YNNKEL (reference sequence).

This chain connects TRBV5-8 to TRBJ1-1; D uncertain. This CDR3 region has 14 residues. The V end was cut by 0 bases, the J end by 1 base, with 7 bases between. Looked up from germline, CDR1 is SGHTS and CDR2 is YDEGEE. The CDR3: CASSLGGSNTEAFF. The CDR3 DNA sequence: TGTGCCAGCAGCTTGGGCGGGTCGAACACTGAAGCTTTCTTT.

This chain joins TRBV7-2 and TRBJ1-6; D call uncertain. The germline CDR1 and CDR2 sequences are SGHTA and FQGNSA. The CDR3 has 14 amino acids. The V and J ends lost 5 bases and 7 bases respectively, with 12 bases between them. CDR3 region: CASSVTGRNSPLHF. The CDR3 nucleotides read TGTGCCAGCAGCGTTACTGGGCGGAATTCACCCCTCCACTTT.

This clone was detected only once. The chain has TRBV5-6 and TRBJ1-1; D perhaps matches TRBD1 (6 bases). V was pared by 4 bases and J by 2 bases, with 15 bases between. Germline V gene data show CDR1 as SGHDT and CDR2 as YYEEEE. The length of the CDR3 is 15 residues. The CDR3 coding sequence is TGTGCCAGCAGCCGTTGGGGGGCTGTCAACACTGAAGCTTTCTTT. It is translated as CASSRWGAVNTEAFF.

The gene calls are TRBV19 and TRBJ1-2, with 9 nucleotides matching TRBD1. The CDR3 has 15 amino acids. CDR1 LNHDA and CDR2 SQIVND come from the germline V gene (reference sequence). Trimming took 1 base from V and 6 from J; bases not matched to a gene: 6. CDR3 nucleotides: TGTGCCAGTAGTATAGCCGGACAGGGGATGGATGGCTACACCTTC. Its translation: CASSIAGQGMDGYTF.

The CDR3 DNA follows: TGTGCCATCCCGGACCCCAACTATGGCTACACCTTC. Translation gives CAIPDPNYGYTF. This chain links TRBV12-3 or TRBV12-4 with TRBJ1-2, with D unresolved. V was trimmed by 10 bases and J by 2 bases, leaving 11 bases between them. The CDR3 length is 12 residues.

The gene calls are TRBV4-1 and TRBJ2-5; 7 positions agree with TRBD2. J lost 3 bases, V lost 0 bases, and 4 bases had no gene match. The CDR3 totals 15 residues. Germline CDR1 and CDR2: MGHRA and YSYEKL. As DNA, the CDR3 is TGCGCCAGCAGCCAAGAAGGGGCGGGGGAAGAGACCCAGTACTTC. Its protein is CASSQEGAGEETQYF.

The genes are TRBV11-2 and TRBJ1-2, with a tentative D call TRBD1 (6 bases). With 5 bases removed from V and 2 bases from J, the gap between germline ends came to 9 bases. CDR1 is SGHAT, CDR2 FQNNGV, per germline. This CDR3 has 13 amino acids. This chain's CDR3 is CASSPDSNYGYTF. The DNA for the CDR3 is TGTGCCAGCAGCCCGGACAGCAACTATGGCTACACCTTC.

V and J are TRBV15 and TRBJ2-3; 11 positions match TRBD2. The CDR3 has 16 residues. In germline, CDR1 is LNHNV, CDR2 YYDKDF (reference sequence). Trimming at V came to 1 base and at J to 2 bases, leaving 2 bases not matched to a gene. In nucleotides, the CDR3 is TGTGCCACCAGCAGAGGGGGACTAGCGGACACAGATACGCAGTATTTT. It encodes CATSRGGLADTDTQYF. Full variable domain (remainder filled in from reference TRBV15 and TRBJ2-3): DAMVIQNPRYQVTQFGKPVTLSCSQTLNHNVMYWYQQKSSQAPKLLFHYYDKDFNNEADTPDNFQSRRPNTSFCFLDIRSPGLGDTAMYLCATSRGGLADTDTQYFGPGTRLTVL.